These T cell receptor beta chains were read from a single sample in a study of blood T cell repertoires in COVID-19. Sequenced by immunoSEQ multiplex PCR; TCRdb stores in-frame clones only, minus some. The sample lists about 190,000 clones, around nine tenths occurring once. Sequencing was done on a sample of peripheral blood. These receptors were obtained from a man aged 40-50 years with acute or convalescent COVID-19. Both conserved end residues are part of each CDR3. Each record gives: CDR3 length, J gene, D gene, V gene, clone size, CDR3 protein, CDR3 DNA. D genes are given only for firm matches. Size tells how often a clone was seen (once, few, many) or the class of an expanded clone, and some rows leave it out.

14,TRBJ2-5,TRBD2,TRBV5-1,NA,CASSKGGGKETQYF,TGCGCCAGCAGCAAAGGCGGGGGGAAAGAGACCCAGTACTTC
15,TRBJ1-4,NA,TRBV7-9,NA,CASSLMGEDNEKLFF,TGTGCCAGCAGCTTAATGGGCGAAGATAATGAAAAACTGTTTTTT
12,TRBJ1-2,NA,TRBV2,NA,CASSEGLYGYTF,TGTGCCAGCAGTGAAGGACTCTATGGCTACACCTTC
16,TRBJ2-7,TRBD2,TRBV3-1/TRBV3-2,NA,CASSQEGRGGPNEQYF,TGTGCCAGCAGCCAAGAGGGACGGGGGGGCCCCAACGAGCAGTACTTC
19,TRBJ1-2,TRBD1,TRBV5-8,NA,CASSLVLGQLYLEGYGYTF,TGTGCCAGCAGCTTGGTTCTGGGACAGCTTTATCTTGAAGGCTATGGCTACACCTTC
14,TRBJ2-1,NA,TRBV5-6,NA,CASSPGLSYNEQFF,TGTGCCAGCAGCCCAGGACTCTCTTACAATGAGCAGTTCTTC
14,TRBJ1-5,NA,TRBV30,NA,CAWSVMAGNQPQHF,TGTGCCTGGAGTGTAATGGCAGGGAATCAGCCCCAGCATTTT
14,TRBJ1-5,NA,TRBV27,NA,CASSLASSGQPQHF,TGTGCCAGCAGTTTAGCCAGTTCAGGTCAGCCCCAGCATTTT
15,TRBJ2-7,NA,TRBV3-1/TRBV3-2,NA,CASSQGSAGGHEQYF,TGTGCCAGCAGCCAAGGATCGGCAGGGGGGCACGAGCAGTACTTC
13,TRBJ2-1,NA,TRBV19,NA,CATTGLSYNEQFF,TGTGCCACCACGGGACTCTCCTACAATGAGCAGTTCTTC
15,TRBJ2-5,TRBD2,TRBV2,NA,CASIASGGAQETQYF,TGTGCCAGCATAGCTAGCGGGGGAGCTCAAGAGACCCAGTACTTC
13,TRBJ1-1,NA,TRBV11-2,NA,CASGAGANTEAFF,TGTGCCAGCGGGGCGGGGGCGAACACTGAAGCTTTCTTT
14,TRBJ1-2,NA,TRBV10-3,NA,CAISEMGDLASYTF,TGTGCCATCAGTGAGATGGGGGACTTGGCGAGCTACACCTTC
15,TRBJ2-7,TRBD1,TRBV27,NA,CASSTRDSGTYEQYF,TGTGCCAGCAGTACCCGGGACAGTGGGACCTACGAGCAGTACTTC
16,TRBJ2-7,TRBD1,TRBV13,NA,CASSPAGTGGSYEQYF,TGTGCCAGCAGCCCGGCCGGGACAGGGGGATCCTACGAGCAGTACTTC
16,TRBJ2-7,TRBD2,TRBV3-1/TRBV3-2,few,CASSQGDGGALDEQYF,TGTGCCAGCAGCCAGGGTGACGGGGGGGCCTTGGACGAGCAGTACTTC
13,TRBJ1-2,NA,TRBV12-3/TRBV12-4,NA,CASSYRESSGYTF,TGTGCCAGCAGTTACAGGGAAAGTAGTGGCTACACCTTC
18,TRBJ2-4,NA,TRBV10-3,NA,CAISESTFHGGAKNIQYF,TGTGCCATCAGTGAGTCGACTTTCCACGGAGGGGCCAAAAACATTCAGTACTTC
16,TRBJ1-2,TRBD1,TRBV6-4,NA,CASSDSFLAGGKGYTF,TGTGCCAGCAGTGACTCGTTTCTCGCAGGGGGGAAAGGCTACACCTTC
14,TRBJ1-1,NA,TRBV6-5,NA,CASSYSTVNTEAFF,TGTGCCAGCAGTTACTCCACGGTTAACACTGAAGCTTTCTTT
16,TRBJ2-5,TRBD1,TRBV9,NA,CASSGALRTGGETQYF,TGTGCCAGCAGCGGGGCCTTACGGACAGGGGGCGAGACCCAGTACTTC
15,TRBJ2-7,NA,TRBV7-2,NA,CASSLGDGGLYEQYF,TGTGCCAGCAGCTTAGGGGATGGGGGCCTCTACGAGCAGTACTTC
15,TRBJ1-2,TRBD1,TRBV9,NA,CASSVEIGGHYGYTF,TGTGCCAGCAGCGTAGAAATAGGGGGCCACTATGGCTACACCTTC
14,TRBJ1-1,NA,TRBV10-3,NA,CAISELPTTTEAFF,TGTGCCATCAGTGAGCTCCCAACGACTACTGAAGCTTTCTTT
15,TRBJ2-1,TRBD1,TRBV3-1/TRBV3-2,once,CASRQGNLGQNEQFF,TGTGCCAGCAGACAAGGGAATTTGGGACAGAATGAGCAGTTCTTC
16,TRBJ2-2,NA,TRBV7-2,NA,CASSLVLGVNTGELFF,TGTGCCAGCAGCTTAGTTCTGGGAGTCAACACCGGGGAGCTGTTTTTT
14,TRBJ1-1,NA,TRBV6-6,NA,CASSYSAGDTEAFF,TGTGCCAGCAGTTATTCGGCAGGGGACACTGAAGCTTTCTTT
15,TRBJ2-7,TRBD1,TRBV5-4,NA,CASSLRATGLYEQYF,TGTGCCAGCAGCTTGCGCGCGACAGGGCTTTACGAGCAGTACTTC
12,TRBJ2-2,NA,TRBV12-3/TRBV12-4,once,CASPGPTGELFF,TGTGCCAGCCCAGGGCCCACCGGGGAGCTGTTTTTT
17,TRBJ2-1,TRBD2,TRBV3-1/TRBV3-2,NA,CASSQRSGGTAYNEQFF,TGTGCCAGCAGCCAAAGGAGCGGGGGGACTGCCTACAATGAGCAGTTCTTC